The 20 T cell receptor beta chains listed next were all sequenced from one sample in a study of T cell repertoires in cytomegalovirus infection. MiXCR, applied by TCRdb to the reads, yields one record per CDR3 protein. The data show some 300,000 distinct CDR3 sequences, roughly 13% seen once. Sequencing was performed on PBMCs. These receptors were obtained from a human donor in good health (CMV status not recorded). Some clones in this sample may be carry-over from other donors' samples.

This clonotype was observed many times. The chain uses TRBV7-9 and TRBJ2-1; no reliable D call. Trimming cost V 1 base and J 0 bases, with 7 bases left between them. The germline V gene encodes CDR1 SEHNR and CDR2 FQNEAQ (reference sequence). The CDR3 consists of 15 residues. The CDR3 region is CASSLEMSSYNEQFF. CDR3 coding DNA: TGTGCCAGCAGCTTAGAGATGAGCTCCTACAATGAGCAGTTCTTC.

This clonotype appeared many times. J is TRBJ2-7 and V is TRBV6-6; D perhaps matches TRBD1 (6 bases). Trimming took off 5 bases at V and 3 bases at J, with 11 bases between the two ends. In germline, CDR1 is MNHNY, CDR2 SVGAGI (reference sequence). CDR3 length: 13 amino acids. The DNA of the CDR3 is TGTGCCAGCAGTGTGCAGGGGAACTACGAGCAGTACTTC. It codes for CASSVQGNYEQYF.

The V call is TRBV2, the J call TRBJ1-4, with 7 bases fitting TRBD1. The germline V gene has CDR1 SNHLY and CDR2 FYNNEI. The J segment lost 16 bases and the V segment lost 1 base, leaving 9 bases of the junction unmatched. The CDR3 sequence is 13 residues long. DNA for the CDR3: TGTGCCAGCAGTGAAGGCGCTTTAGGGGGCGCGTTTTTT. As protein: CASSEGALGGAFF.

The table lists this clonotype with many counts. J is TRBJ2-2 and V is TRBV7-2, with D perhaps TRBD2 (5 bases). Germline loops: CDR1 SGHTA, CDR2 FQGNSA. The CDR3 has 16 amino acids. The V end lost 5 bases, the J end lost 8 bases, and 21 bases lay between the germline ends. The CDR3 DNA is TGTGCCAGCAGCATTCGGGGTGTGGGAGCTGGGGGGGAGCTGTTTTTT. It codes for CASSIRGVGAGGELFF.

The J gene is TRBJ2-3, the V gene TRBV5-1; D is undetermined. V lost 6 bases to trimming and J lost 2 bases, with 13 bases between them. The CDR3 sequence is 14 residues long. Germline CDR1 reads SGHRS; CDR2 reads YFSETQ. The CDR3 here is CASKRFFNTDTQYF. In DNA, the CDR3 is TGCGCCAGCAAACGCTTCTTCAACACAGATACGCAGTATTTT.

This clonotype was detected ten times or more. V and J are TRBV7-9 and TRBJ2-2; D unclear. The length of the CDR3 is 12 residues. The V end lost 3 bases, the J end lost 8 bases, and 7 bases lay between the germline ends. The germline gives CDR1 SEHNR, CDR2 FQNEAQ (reference sequence). The CDR3 is CASSFAGGELFF. In DNA, the CDR3 is TGTGCCAGCAGCTTCGCCGGGGGGGAGCTGTTTTTT.

V and J are TRBV9 and TRBJ2-2, with D perhaps TRBD1 (6 bases). Deletions cut 4 bases from V and 0 bases from J, with 10 bases between. The CDR3 spans 15 residues. The germline V gene has CDR1 SGDLS and CDR2 YYNGEE. CDR3 in amino acids: CASSTGQTNTGELFF. The CDR3 DNA sequence: TGTGCCAGCAGCACCGGACAGACGAACACCGGGGAGCTGTTTTTT.

This clonotype was recorded at least ten times. This sequence joins TRBV7-2 and TRBJ2-3, with D perhaps TRBD2 (5 bases). In germline, CDR1 is SGHTA, CDR2 FQGNSA. This CDR3 comprises 14 residues. Between the trimmed V and J ends, which lost 6 bases and 0 bases, there was a span of 10 bases. This chain's CDR3 is CASSSRASTDTQYF. The CDR3 bases are TGTGCCAGCAGTTCGAGGGCTAGCACAGATACGCAGTATTTT.

This clonotype has only a few counts. This chain uses TRBV19 with TRBJ1-1; the D is unclear. The CDR3 consists of 15 residues. Germline CDR1 reads LNHDA; CDR2 reads SQIVND (reference sequence). Between the trimmed V and J ends, which lost 3 bases and 0 bases, there was a span of 11 bases. The CDR3 coding sequence is TGTGCCAGTAGTATCGGGCCGGAGTTGAACACTGAAGCTTTCTTT. This gives the protein CASSIGPELNTEAFF.

There are a few counts of this clonotype. The gene calls are TRBV28 and TRBJ2-7; perhaps TRBD2 as D (5 bases). With 5 bases removed from V and 3 bases from J, the gap between germline ends came to 14 bases. This CDR3 spans 14 amino acids. CDR1 and CDR2 (germline): MDHEN, SYDVKM. CDR3 residues: CASSERGLRYEQYF. The DNA for the CDR3 is TGTGCCAGCAGTGAACGAGGACTGCGCTACGAGCAGTACTTC.

The chain uses TRBV6-6 and TRBJ2-2; D not certain. The germline V gene has CDR1 MNHNY and CDR2 SVGAGI (reference sequence). Between the trimmed V and J ends, which lost 2 bases and 6 bases, there was a span of 13 bases. The CDR3 contains 15 residues. CDR3 sequence reads: CASSYDQRVAGELFF. The CDR3 bases are TGTGCCAGCAGTTACGATCAGCGTGTGGCCGGGGAGCTGTTTTTT.

J is TRBJ2-3 and V is TRBV2; 8 nucleotides match TRBD1. Germline trimming cut 6 bases from V and 6 bases from J; bases unmatched to any gene: 5. This CDR3 comprises 13 residues. CDR1 SNHLY and CDR2 FYNNEI come from the germline V gene. The CDR3 nucleotides are TGTGCCAGCAGGGAGGACAGGGTGGATACGCAGTATTTT. This encodes CASREDRVDTQYF. Looking up the rest from reference TRBV2 and TRBJ2-3 gives the full variable domain: EPEVTQTPSHQVTQMGQEVILRCVPISNHLYFYWYRQILGQKVEFLVSFYNNEISEKSEIFDDQFSVERPDGSNFTLKIRSTKLEDSAMYFCASREDRVDTQYFGPGTRLTVL.

This clonotype was found many times. In DNA, the CDR3 is TGTGCCAGCAGCTGGGGACTAGCGGGAGGATCCTACAATGAGCAGTTCTTC. The encoded protein is CASSWGLAGGSYNEQFF. J is TRBJ2-1 and V is TRBV7-9, with TRBD2 matching 15 bases. Unmatched junction bases numbered 2, after V lost 4 bases and J lost 1 base. The CDR3 runs 17 residues. Germline loops: CDR1 SEHNR, CDR2 FQNEAQ (reference sequence).

This clonotype has a handful of counts. The chain has TRBV10-2 and TRBJ2-7; D is undetermined. Germline V lookup: CDR1 WSHSY, CDR2 SAAADI. Trimming removed 3 bases from V and 3 bases from J, with 6 bases in between. The length of the CDR3 is 12 residues. Written as DNA, the CDR3 is TGCGCCAGCAGTGAAAGAGTCTACGAGCAGTACTTC. This gives the protein CASSERVYEQYF.

This clonotype occurred a few times. The chain carries TRBV12-3 or TRBV12-4 and TRBJ1-2, with 9 bases identical to TRBD1. This CDR3 is built from 15 residues. Trimming at V came to 6 bases and at J to 3 bases, leaving 8 bases not matched to a gene. The CDR3 reads CASSPGTGPYYGYTF. The CDR3 DNA is TGTGCCAGCAGCCCCGGGACAGGGCCTTACTATGGCTACACCTTC.

The chain is built from TRBV29-1 and TRBJ1-1; TRBD1 matches at 9 bases. V lost 2 bases to trimming and J lost 5 bases; unmatched junction nucleotides: 3. The CDR3 runs to 13 residues. Germline CDR1 reads SQVTM; CDR2 reads ANQGSEA. CDR3 protein: CSVETGGRTEAFF. The CDR3, as DNA: TGCAGCGTTGAAACAGGGGGCCGAACTGAAGCTTTCTTT.

The chain uses TRBV2 and TRBJ2-7, with TRBD2 matching over 8 bases. Germline V gene lookup returns CDR1 SNHLY and CDR2 FYNNEI. J gave up 0 bases and V 3 bases, and 7 bases lay outside the gene matches. The CDR3 loop spans 16 amino acids. CDR3 coding DNA: TGTGCCAGCAGTGATTTGTGGCGGGGGGACTCCTACGAGCAGTACTTC. It yields the protein CASSDLWRGDSYEQYF.

In its sample, this clonotype was seen many times. The genes are TRBV28 and TRBJ2-7; 11 nucleotides align to TRBD1. The CDR3 contains 16 residues. Germline CDR1 MDHEN, CDR2 SYDVKM. V dropped 6 bases and J dropped 3; count of bases not matched to a gene: 10. CDR3 protein: CASSPPGTGGLYEQYF. DNA of the CDR3: TGTGCCAGCAGCCCCCCGGGGACAGGGGGGCTCTACGAGCAGTACTTC.

At least ten counts were recorded for this clonotype. The chain carries TRBV5-1 and TRBJ1-1; D remains unclear. The CDR3 is 24 residues long. Trimming removed 0 bases from V and 1 base from J, with 37 bases in between. CDR1 is SGHRS and CDR2 is YFSETQ in the germline V gene. The CDR3 nucleotides are TGCGCCAGCAGCTTGGCCTTGCTGGCACCACTCGAGGCCCTCACCGGACCTACGAACACTGAAGCTTTCTTT. Translating gives CASSLALLAPLEALTGPTNTEAFF.

The rearrangement uses TRBV29-1 and TRBJ1-2; D ambiguous. The CDR3 is 13 amino acids. Per germline, CDR1 SQVTM and CDR2 ANQGSEA. The V end was cut by 3 bases, the J end by 7 bases, with 15 bases between. CDR3 sequence reads: CSVDLREGVGYTF. For the CDR3, the DNA is TGCAGCGTTGATCTCCGGGAGGGAGTTGGCTACACCTTC.